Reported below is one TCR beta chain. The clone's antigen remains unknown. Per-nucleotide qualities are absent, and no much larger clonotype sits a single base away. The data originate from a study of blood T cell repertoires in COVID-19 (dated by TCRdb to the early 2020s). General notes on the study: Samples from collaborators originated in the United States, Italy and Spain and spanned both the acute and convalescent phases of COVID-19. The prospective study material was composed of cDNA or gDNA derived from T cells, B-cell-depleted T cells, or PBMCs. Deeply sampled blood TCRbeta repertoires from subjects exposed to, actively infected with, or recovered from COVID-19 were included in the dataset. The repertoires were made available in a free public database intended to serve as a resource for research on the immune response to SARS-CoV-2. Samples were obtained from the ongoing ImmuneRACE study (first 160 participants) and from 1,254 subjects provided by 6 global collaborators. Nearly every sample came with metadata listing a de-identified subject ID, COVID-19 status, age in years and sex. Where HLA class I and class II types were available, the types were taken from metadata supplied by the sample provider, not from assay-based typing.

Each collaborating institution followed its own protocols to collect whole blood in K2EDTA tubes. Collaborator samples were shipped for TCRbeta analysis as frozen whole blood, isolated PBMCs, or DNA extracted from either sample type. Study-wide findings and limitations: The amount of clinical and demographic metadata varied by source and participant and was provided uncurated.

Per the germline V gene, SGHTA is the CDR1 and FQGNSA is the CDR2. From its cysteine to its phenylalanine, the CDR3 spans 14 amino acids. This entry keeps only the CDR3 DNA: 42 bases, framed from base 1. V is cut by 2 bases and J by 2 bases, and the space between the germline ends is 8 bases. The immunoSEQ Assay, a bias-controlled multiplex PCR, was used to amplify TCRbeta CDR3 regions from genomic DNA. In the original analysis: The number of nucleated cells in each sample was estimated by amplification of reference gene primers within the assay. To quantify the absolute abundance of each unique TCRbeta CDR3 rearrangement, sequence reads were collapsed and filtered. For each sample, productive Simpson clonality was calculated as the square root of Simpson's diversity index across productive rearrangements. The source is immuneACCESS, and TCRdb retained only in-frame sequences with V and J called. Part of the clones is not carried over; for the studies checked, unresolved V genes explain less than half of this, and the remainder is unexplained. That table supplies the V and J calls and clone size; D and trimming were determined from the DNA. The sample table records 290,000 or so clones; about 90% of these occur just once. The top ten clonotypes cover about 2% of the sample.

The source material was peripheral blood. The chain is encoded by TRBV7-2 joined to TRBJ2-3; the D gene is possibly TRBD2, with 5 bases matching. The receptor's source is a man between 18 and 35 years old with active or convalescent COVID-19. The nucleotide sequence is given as TGTGCCAGCAGCTTATTCGGGATCACAGATACGCAGTATTTT. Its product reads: CASSLFGITDTQYF.